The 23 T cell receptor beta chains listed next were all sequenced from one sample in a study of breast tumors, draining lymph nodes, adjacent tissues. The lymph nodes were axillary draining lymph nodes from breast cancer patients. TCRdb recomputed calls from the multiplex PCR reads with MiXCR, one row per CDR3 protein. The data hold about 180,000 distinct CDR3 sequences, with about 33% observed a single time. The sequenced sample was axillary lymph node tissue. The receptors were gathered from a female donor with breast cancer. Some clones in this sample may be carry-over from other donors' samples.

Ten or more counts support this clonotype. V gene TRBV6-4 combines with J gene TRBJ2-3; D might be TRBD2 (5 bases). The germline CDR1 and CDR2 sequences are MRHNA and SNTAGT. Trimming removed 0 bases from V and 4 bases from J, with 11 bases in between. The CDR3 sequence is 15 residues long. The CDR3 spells CASSDSVGRSDTQYF. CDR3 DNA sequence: TGTGCCAGCAGTGACTCTGTTGGGAGATCAGATACGCAGTATTTT.

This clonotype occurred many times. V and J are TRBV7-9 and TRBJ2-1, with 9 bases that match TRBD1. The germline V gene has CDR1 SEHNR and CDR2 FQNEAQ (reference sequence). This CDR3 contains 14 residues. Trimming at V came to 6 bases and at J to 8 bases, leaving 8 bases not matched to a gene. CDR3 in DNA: TGTGCCAGCAGGGAACAGGGGGCGGCGGATGAGCAGTTCTTC. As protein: CASREQGAADEQFF.

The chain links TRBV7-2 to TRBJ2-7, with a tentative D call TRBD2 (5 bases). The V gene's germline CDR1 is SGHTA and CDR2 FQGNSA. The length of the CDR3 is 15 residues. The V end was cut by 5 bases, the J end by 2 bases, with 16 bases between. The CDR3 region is CASSATLGVAYEQYF. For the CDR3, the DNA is TGTGCCAGCAGCGCAACTCTGGGAGTAGCCTACGAGCAGTACTTC. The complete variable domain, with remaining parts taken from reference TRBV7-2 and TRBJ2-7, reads GAGVSQSPSNKVTEKGKDVELRCDPISGHTALYWYRQSLGQGLEFLIYFQGNSAPDKSGLPSDRFSAERTGGSVSTLTIQRTQQEDSAVYLCASSATLGVAYEQYFGPGTRLTVT.

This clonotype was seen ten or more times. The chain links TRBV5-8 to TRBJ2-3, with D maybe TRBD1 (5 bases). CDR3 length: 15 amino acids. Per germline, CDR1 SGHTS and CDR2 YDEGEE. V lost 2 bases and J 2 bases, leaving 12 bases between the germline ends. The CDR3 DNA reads TGTGCCAGCAGCTTCATGAGACAGCACACAGATACGCAGTATTTT. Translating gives CASSFMRQHTDTQYF.

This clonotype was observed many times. The CDR3 bases are TGTGCCAGCAGTTTCCGGGGCCTCAGTGTGGCTGATGAGCAGTTCTTC. This gives the protein CASSFRGLSVADEQFF. V gene TRBV6-9 combines with J gene TRBJ2-1; perhaps D is TRBD1 or TRBD2 (5 bases each). The germline V gene encodes CDR1 MNHGY and CDR2 SVAAGI. The CDR3 loop spans 16 amino acids. Trimming left V 4 bases short and J 8 bases short, with 21 bases between.

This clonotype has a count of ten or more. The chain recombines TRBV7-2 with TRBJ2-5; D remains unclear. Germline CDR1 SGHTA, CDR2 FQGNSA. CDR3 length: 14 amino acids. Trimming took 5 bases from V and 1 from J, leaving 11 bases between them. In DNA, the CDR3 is TGTGCCAGCAGCCGCCGCTGGGGCCAAGAGACCCAGTACTTC. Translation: CASSRRWGQETQYF. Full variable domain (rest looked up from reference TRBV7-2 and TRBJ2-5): GAGVSQSPSNKVTEKGKDVELRCDPISGHTALYWYRQSLGQGLEFLIYFQGNSAPDKSGLPSDRFSAERTGGSVSTLTIQRTQQEDSAVYLCASSRRWGQETQYFGPGTRLLVL.

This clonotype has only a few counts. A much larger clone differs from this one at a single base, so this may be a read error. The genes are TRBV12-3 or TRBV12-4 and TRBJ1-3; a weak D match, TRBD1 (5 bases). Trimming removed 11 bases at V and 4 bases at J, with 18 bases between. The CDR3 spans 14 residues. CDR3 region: CAGGGPRAGNTIYF. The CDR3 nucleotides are TGTGCCGGGGGGGGTCCTAGAGCCGGAAACACCATATATTTT.

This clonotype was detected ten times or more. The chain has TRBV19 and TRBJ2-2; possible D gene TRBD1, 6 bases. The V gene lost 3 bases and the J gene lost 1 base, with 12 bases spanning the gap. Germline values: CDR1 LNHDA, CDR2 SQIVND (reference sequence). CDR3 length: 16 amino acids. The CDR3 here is CASSMGRTENTGELFF. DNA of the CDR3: TGTGCCAGTAGTATGGGTAGGACAGAGAACACCGGGGAGCTGTTTTTT. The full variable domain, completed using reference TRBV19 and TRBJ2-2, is DGGITQSPKYLFRKEGQNVTLSCEQNLNHDAMYWYRQDPGQGLRLIYYSQIVNDFQKGDIAEGYSVSREKKESFPLTVTSAQKNPTAFYLCASSMGRTENTGELFFGEGSRLTVL.

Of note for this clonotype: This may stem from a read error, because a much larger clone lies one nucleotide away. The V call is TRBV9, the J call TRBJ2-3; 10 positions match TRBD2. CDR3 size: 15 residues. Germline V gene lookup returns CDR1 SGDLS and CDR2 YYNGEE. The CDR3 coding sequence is TGTGCCAGCAGCGTAATTACTAGCGGGGCAGATACGCCGTATTTT. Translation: CASSVITSGADTPYF.

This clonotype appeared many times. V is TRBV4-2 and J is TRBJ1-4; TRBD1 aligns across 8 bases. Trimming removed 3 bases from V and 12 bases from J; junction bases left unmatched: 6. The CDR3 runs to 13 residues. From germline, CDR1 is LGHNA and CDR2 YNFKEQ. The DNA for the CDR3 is TGTGCCAGCAGCCACCGGACAGGGCGGGAACTGTTTTTT. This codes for CASSHRTGRELFF.

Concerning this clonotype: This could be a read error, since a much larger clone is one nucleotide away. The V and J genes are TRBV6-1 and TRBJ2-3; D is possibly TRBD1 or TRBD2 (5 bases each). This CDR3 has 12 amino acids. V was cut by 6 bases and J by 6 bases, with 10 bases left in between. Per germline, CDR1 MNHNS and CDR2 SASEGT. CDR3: CASSDGADTQYF. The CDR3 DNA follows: TGTGCCAGCAGCGACGGGGCTGATACGCAGTATTTT.

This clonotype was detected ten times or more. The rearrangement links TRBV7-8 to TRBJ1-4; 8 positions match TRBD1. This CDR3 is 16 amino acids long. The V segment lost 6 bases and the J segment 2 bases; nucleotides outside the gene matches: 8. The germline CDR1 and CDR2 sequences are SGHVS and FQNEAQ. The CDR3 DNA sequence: TGTGCCAGCAGTTCAGGACAGGGTAGGACTAATGAAAAACTGTTTTTT. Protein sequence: CASSSGQGRTNEKLFF.

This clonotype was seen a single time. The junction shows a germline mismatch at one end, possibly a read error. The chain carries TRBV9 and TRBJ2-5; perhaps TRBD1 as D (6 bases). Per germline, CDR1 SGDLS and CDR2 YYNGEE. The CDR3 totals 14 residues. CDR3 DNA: TGTGCCAGCAGCGTAGCGACAGGAGGAGAGACCCAGTCCTTC. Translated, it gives CASSVATGGETQSF.

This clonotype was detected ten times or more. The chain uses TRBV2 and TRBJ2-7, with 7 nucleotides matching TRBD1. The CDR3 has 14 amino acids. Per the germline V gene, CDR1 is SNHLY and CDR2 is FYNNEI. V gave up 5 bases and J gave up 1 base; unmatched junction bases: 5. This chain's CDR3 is CASSLGQLSYEQYF. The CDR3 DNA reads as TGTGCCAGCAGTCTGGGACAGCTTTCCTACGAGCAGTACTTC.

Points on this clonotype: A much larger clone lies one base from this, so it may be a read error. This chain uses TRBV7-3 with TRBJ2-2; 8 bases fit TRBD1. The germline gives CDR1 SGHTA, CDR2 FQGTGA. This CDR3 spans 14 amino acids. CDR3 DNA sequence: TGTGCCAGCAGCATTGACAGGGGTCCCGGGGAGCTGCTTTTT. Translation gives CASSIDRGPGELLF.

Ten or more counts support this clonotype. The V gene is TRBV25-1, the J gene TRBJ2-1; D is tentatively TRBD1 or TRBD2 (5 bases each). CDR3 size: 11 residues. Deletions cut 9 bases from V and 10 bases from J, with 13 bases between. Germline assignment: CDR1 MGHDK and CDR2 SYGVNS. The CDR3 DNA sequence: TGTGCCAGGATCTTTGGGGACGAGCAGTTCTTC. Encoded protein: CARIFGDEQFF.

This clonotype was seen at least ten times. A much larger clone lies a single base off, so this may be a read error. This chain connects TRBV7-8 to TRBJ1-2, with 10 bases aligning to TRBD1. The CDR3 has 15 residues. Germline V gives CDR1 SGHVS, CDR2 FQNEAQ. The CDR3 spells CASSPSGTGVYGYPF. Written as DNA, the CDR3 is TGTGCCAGCAGCCCGTCTGGGACAGGGGTCTATGGCTACCCCTTC.

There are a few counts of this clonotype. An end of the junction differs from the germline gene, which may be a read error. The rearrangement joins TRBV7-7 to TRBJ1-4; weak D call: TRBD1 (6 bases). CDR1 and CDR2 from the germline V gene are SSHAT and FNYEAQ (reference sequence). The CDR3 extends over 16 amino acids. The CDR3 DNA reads TGTGCTAGCAGCTTAGGGACCGGGGGCACTAATGAAAAACTGTTTTTT. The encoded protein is CASSLGTGGTNEKLFF.

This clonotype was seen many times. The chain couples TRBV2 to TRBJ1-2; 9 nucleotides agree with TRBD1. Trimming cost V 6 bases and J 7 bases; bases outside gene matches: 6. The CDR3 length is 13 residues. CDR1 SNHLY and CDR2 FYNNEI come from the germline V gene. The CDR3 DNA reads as TGTGCCAGCAGCCAACAGGGGGCGAGTGGCTACACCTTC. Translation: CASSQQGASGYTF.

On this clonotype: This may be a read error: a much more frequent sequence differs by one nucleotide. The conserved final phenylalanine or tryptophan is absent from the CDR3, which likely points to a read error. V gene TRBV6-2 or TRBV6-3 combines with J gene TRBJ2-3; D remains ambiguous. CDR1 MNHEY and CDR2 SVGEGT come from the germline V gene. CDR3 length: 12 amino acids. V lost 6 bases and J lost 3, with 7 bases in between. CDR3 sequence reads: CASRIPTDTQYL. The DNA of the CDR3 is TGTGCCAGCAGGATACCAACAGATACGCAGTATTTG.

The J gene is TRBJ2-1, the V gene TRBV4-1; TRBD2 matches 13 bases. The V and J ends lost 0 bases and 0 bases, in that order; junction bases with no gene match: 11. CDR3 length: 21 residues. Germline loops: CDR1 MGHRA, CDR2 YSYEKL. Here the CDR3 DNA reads TGCGCCAGCAGCCAAGAAAGATGGGGACTAGCGGGAAAGCTCTCCTACAATGAGCAGTTCTTC. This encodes CASSQERWGLAGKLSYNEQFF.

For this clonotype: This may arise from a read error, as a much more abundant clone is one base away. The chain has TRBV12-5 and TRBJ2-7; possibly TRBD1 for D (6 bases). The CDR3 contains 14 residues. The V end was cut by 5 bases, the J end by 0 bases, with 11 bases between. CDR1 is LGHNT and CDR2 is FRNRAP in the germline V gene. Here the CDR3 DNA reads TGTGCTAGTGGTCCCTGGGACAACTCCTACGAGCAGTACTTC. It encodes CASGPWDNSYEQYF.

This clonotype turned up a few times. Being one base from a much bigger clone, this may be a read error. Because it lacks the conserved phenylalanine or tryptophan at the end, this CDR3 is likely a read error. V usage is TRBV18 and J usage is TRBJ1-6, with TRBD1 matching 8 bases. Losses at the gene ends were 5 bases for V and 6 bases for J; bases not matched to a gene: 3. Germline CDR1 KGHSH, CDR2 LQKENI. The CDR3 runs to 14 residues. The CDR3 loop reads CASSGQGFNSPLHS. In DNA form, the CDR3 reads TGTGCCAGCTCAGGACAGGGATTTAATTCACCCCTCCACTCT.